This TCR beta chain is from a study of T-cell reconstitution after alpha-beta-depleted transplantation in children. Points from the study as a whole: After transplant, high TCRbeta diversity at day 60 in some patients arose from surviving recipient T cells and thymic progenitors.

With 5 bases removed from V and 1 base from J, the gap between germline ends came to 8 bases. The CDR3 is 14 amino acids. Germline V gives CDR1 LNHNV, CDR2 YYDKDF (reference sequence). A library of TCRbeta sequences, prepared with unique molecular identifiers, was generated. TCRdb reprocessed the PCR reads via MiXCR and lists one record per CDR3 protein. The sample records nearly 350,000 distinct CDR3 sequences, 16% being singletons. A note on this clonotype: Its antigen is still unknown.

The receptor's source is a male patient aged 2 to 10 who had a stem cell transplant for acute lymphoblastic leukemia, so the T cells may come from the graft donor. The chain carries TRBV15 and TRBJ2-2; D is uncertain. The source was PBMCs, mostly from graft donor cells, collected 360 days after TCRalphabeta/CD19-depleted stem cell transplant. In nucleotides, the CDR3 is TGTGCCACCAGCCCGACGGGGAACACCGGGGAGCTGTTTTTT. It is translated as CATSPTGNTGELFF.